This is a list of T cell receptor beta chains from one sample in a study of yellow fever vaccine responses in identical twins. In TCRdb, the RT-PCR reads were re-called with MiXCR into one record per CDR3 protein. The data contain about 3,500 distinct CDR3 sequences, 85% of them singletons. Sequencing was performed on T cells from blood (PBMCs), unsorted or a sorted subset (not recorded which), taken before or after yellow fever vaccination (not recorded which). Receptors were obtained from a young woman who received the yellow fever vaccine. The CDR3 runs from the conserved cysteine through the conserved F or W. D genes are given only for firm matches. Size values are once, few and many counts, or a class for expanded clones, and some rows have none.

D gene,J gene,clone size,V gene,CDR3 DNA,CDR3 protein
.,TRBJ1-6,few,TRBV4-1,TGCGCCAGCAGCCAAGGTCGCAGTCAGAATTCACCCCTCCACTTT,CASSQGRSQNSPLHF
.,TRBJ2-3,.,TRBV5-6,TGTGCCAGCAGCTTGGGCGCTAGCACAGATACGCAGTATTTT,CASSLGASTDTQYF
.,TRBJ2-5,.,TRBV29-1,TGCAGCGTAGTCGGTCCGGGGAGGTTCGAGACCCAGTACTTC,CSVVGPGRFETQYF
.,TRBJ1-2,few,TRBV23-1,TGCGCCGGGGGGGGGGGCTACACCTTC,CAGGGGYTF
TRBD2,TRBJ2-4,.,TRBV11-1,TGTGCCAGCAGCTCGGGAGGGGATTCAAACATTCAGTACTTC,CASSSGGDSNIQYF
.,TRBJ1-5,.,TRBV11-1,TGTGCCAGCAGCCAGACGGATAGCAATCAGCCCCAGCATTTT,CASSQTDSNQPQHF
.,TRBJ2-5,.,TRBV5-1,TGCGCCAGCAGCTTGGGCGAGTGGACCCAGTACTTC,CASSLGEWTQYF
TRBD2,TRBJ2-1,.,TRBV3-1,TGTGCCAGCAGTTCCCCGCTAGCGGGAGGGCCGGGAGAGCAGTTCTTC,CASSSPLAGGPGEQFF
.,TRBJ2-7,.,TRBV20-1,TGCAGTGCTAGAATTTCCGGAACGAGCGAGCAGTACTTC,CSARISGTSEQYF
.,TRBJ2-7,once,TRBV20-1,TGCAGTGCTAGAGATTACGCGGTCGCCTACGAGCAGTACTTC,CSARDYAVAYEQYF
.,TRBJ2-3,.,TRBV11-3,TGTGCCAGCAGCTTAGAGGTGGCAAGGACAGATACGCAGTATTTT,CASSLEVARTDTQYF
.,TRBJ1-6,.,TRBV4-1,TGCGCCAGCAGCCAAGGGCTAGAATCACCCCTCCACTTT,CASSQGLESPLHF
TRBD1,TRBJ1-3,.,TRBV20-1,TGCAGTGCTAGAGTACAGGGGAGAGCTGGAAACACCATATATTTT,CSARVQGRAGNTIYF
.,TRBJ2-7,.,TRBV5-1,TGCGCCAGCAGCTCCGATGCCTACGAGCAGTACTTC,CASSSDAYEQYF
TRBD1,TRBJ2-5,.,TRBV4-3,TGCGCCAGCAGCCAGGACGGGACAGGGGGGTGGGAGACCCAGTACTTC,CASSQDGTGGWETQYF
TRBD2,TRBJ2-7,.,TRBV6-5,TGTGCCAGCAGTTACCCCTCAGGAGCGGGAGTAAACGAGCAGTACTTC,CASSYPSGAGVNEQYF
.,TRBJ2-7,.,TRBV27,TGTGCCAGCTTCTCCTCAGGGTTCCACGAGCAGTACTTC,CASFSSGFHEQYF
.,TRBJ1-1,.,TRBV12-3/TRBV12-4,TGTGCCAGCAGTCCGGGAGACACTGAAGCTTTCTTT,CASSPGDTEAFF
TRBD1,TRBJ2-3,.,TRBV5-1,TGCGCCAGCAGCTTAGGACAGGGGGCAGGGGATACGCAGTATTTT,CASSLGQGAGDTQYF
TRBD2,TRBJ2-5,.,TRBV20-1,TGCAGTGCTGAGCTAGCGGGGGGGCCGAAGACCCAGTACTTC,CSAELAGGPKTQYF
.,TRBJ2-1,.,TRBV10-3,TGTGCCATCAACACTGAGGCGTACAATGAGCAGTTCTTC,CAINTEAYNEQFF
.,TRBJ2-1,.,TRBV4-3,TGCGCCAGCAGCCAAGTGGACACAAAGCTCAATGAGCAGTTCTTC,CASSQVDTKLNEQFF
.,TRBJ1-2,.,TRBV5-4,TGTGCCAGCAGCTTAATCGGAGATAACTATGGCTACACCTTC,CASSLIGDNYGYTF
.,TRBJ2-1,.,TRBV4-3,TGCGCCAGCAGCCAAGAAGGGGGGGGGAATTACAATGAGCAGTTCTTC,CASSQEGGGNYNEQFF
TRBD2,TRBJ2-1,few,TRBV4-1,TGCGCCAGCAGCCCAGCAGGACTAGCGCGTAACAATGAGCAGTTCTTC,CASSPAGLARNNEQFF
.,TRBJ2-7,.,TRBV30,TGTGCCTGGAGGGGGGGAGCCGGGTACGAGCAGTACTTC,CAWRGGAGYEQYF
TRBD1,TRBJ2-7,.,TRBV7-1,TGTGCCAGCAGCTCCTCCGGACAGGGTCAACGAGGCGAGCAGTACTTC,CASSSSGQGQRGEQYF
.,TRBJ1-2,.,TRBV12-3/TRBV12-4,TGTGCCAGCAGTTTCCGGCGCAGGGAACCCCAAAACTATGGCTACACCTTC,CASSFRRREPQNYGYTF
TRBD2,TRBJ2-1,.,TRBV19,TGTGCCAGTACGAAAAAAAGGACTAGCGACTTCCACAATGAGCAGTTCTTC,CASTKKRTSDFHNEQFF
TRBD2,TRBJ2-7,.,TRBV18,TGTGCCAGCTCCCCACTAGCGGGATACGAGCAGTACTTC,CASSPLAGYEQYF
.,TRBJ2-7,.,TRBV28,TGTGCCAGCAGTTTCTCAGGGTCGATAGGGTTCGAGCAGTACTTC,CASSFSGSIGFEQYF
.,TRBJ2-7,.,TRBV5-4,TGTGCCAGCAGCTTGGTTGGAGTCAGGGAGCAGTACTTC,CASSLVGVREQYF
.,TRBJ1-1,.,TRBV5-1,TGCGCCAGCAGCTTGGGTGGACACGGGAACACTGAAGCTTTCTTT,CASSLGGHGNTEAFF
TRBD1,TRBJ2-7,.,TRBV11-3,TGTGCCAGCAGCTTAGATTCAGGGGGATCCTCCTACGAGCAGTACTTC,CASSLDSGGSSYEQYF
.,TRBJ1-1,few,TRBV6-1,TGTGCCATCAGGGAGAGACAGACCACTGAAGCTTTCTTT,CAIRERQTTEAFF
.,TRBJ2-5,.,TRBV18,TGTGCCAGCTCAACCCAAGAGACCCAGTACTTC,CASSTQETQYF
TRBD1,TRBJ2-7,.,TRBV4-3,TGCGCCAGCAGCACAGACAGGGGAACCTACGAGCAGTACTTC,CASSTDRGTYEQYF
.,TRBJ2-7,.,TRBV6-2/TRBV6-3,TGTGCCAGCAGTCGAAGTGGCCTAGCTTTCGACGAGCAGTACTTC,CASSRSGLAFDEQYF
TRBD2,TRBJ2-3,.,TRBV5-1,TGCGCCGGACGATCTAGCGGGGCGAGCGCAGATACGCAGTATTTT,CAGRSSGASADTQYF
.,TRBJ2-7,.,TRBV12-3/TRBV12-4,TGTGCCAGCAGTTTAAATATTGGCGGGCAAAGTTCCTACGAGCAGTACTTC,CASSLNIGGQSSYEQYF
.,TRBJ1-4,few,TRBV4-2,TGTGCCAGCAGCCAGGCGTCCCGGGAGACTAATGAAAAACTGTTTTTT,CASSQASRETNEKLFF
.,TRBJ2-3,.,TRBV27,TGTGCCAGCATGGAAGGCGGAAGTACAGATACGCAGTATTTT,CASMEGGSTDTQYF
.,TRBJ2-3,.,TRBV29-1,TGCAGCGTTGAAAGCCTGAATACGCAGTATTTT,CSVESLNTQYF
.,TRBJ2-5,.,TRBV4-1,TGCGCCAGCAGTCGAGGGGAGACCCAGTACTTC,CASSRGETQYF
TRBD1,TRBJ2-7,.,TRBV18,TGTGCCAGCTCACTTTCCTCCGGGACAGGGGTTGGCGAGCAGTACTTC,CASSLSSGTGVGEQYF
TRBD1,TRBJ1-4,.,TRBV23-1,TGCGCCAGCGGGGACGGGACAGACCCTTGGGGGAAACTGTTTTTT,CASGDGTDPWGKLFF
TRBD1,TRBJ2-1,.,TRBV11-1,TGTGCCAGCAGCGGGAGTTGGGACAGGGGGTATGAGCAGTTCTTC,CASSGSWDRGYEQFF
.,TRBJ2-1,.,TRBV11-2,TGTGCCAGCAGCTTGCGGGGATACAATGAGCAGTTCTTC,CASSLRGYNEQFF
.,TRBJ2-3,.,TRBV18,TGTGCCAGCTCCGAGATGGATACGCAGTATTTT,CASSEMDTQYF
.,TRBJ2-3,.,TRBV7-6,TGTGCCAGCAGCTTTTCGGGCCACACAGATACGCAGTATTTT,CASSFSGHTDTQYF